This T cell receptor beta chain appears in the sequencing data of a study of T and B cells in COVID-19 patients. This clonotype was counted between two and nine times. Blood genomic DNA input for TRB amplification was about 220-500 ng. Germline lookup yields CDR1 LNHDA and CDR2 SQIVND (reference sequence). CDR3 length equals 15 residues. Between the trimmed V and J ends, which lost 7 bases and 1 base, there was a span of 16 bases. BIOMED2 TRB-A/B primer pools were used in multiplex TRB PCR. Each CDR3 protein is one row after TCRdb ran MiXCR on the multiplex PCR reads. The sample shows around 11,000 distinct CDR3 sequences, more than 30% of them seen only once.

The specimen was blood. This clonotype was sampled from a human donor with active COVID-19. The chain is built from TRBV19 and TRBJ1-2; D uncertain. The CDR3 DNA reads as TGTGCCAGTAACCCGCCCGGCCGGAGTAACTATGGCTACACCTTC. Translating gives CASNPPGRSNYGYTF.